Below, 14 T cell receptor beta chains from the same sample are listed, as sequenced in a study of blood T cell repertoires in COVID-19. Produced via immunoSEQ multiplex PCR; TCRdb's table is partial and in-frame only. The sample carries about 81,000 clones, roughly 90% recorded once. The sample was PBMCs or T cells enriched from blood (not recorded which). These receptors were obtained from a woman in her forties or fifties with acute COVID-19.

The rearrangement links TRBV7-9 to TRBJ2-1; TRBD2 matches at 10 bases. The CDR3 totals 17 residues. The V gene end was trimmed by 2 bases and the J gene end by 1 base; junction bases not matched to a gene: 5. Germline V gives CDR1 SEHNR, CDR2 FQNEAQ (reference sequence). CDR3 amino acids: CASSLLASGGSYNEQFF. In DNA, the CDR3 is TGTGCCAGCAGCTTATTGGCTAGCGGGGGATCCTACAATGAGCAGTTCTTC.

CDR3 coding DNA: TGTGCCAGCAGTTTGGAGGGAGGGACTAGCACAGATACGCAGTATTTT. It translates to CASSLEGGTSTDTQYF. The chain links TRBV27 to TRBJ2-3; 7 bases line up with TRBD2. V lost 3 bases to trimming and J lost 0 bases; unmatched junction nucleotides: 6. This CDR3 contains 16 residues. In germline, CDR1 is MNHEY, CDR2 SMNVEV (reference sequence).

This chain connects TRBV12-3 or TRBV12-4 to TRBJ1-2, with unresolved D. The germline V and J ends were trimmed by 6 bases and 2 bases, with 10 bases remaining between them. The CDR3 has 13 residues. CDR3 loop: CASSPLPNYGYTF. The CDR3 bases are TGTGCCAGCAGCCCCCTACCCAACTATGGCTACACCTTC.

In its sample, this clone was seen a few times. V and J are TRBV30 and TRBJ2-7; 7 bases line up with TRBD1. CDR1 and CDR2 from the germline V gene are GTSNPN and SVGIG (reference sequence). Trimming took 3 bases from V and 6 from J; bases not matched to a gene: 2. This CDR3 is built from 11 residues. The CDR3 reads CAWSPGGEQYF. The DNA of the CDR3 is TGTGCCTGGAGCCCAGGGGGCGAGCAGTACTTC.

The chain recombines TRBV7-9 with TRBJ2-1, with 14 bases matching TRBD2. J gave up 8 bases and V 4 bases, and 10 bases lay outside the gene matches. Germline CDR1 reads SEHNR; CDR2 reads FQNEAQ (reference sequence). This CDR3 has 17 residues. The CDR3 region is CASSSTGLAGDPYEQFF. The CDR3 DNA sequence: TGTGCCAGCAGCTCTACGGGACTAGCGGGAGACCCCTATGAGCAGTTCTTC.

CDR3 sequence (DNA): TGTGCCAGCAGTTTCGGGTTTAACACCGGGGAGCTGTTTTTT. Encoded protein: CASSFGFNTGELFF. The chain employs TRBV28 and TRBJ2-2, with no clear D. Per germline, CDR1 MDHEN and CDR2 SYDVKM. Trimming removed 3 bases from V and 2 bases from J, with 7 bases in between. The CDR3 runs to 14 residues.

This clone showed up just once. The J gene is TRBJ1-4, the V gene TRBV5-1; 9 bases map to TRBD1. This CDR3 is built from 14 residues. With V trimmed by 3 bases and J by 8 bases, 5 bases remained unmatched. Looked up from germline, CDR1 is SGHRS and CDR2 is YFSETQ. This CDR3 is CASSSGQGREKLFF. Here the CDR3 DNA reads TGCGCCAGCAGCTCTGGACAGGGGAGGGAAAAACTGTTTTTT.

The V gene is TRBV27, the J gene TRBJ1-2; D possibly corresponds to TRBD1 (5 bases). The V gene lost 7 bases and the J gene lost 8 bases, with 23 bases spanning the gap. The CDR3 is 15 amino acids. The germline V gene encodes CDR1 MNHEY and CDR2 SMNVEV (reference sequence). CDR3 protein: CASTQFLWGGAGYTF. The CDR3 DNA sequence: TGTGCCAGCACTCAGTTCCTCTGGGGCGGGGCGGGCTACACCTTC.

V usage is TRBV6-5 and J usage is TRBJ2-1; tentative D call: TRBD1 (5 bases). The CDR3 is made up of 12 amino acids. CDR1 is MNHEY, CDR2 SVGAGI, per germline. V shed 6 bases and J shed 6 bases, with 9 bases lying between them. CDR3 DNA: TGTGCCAGCAGCCAGGGCTCCAATGAGCAGTTCTTC. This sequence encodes CASSQGSNEQFF.

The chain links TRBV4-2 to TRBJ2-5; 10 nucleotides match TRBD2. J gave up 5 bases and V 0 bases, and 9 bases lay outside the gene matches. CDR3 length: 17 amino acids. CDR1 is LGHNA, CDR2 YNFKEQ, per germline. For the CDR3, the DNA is TGTGCCAGCAGCCAAGATGGAGACCTAGCGGGAGTTGAGACCCAGTACTTC. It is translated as CASSQDGDLAGVETQYF.

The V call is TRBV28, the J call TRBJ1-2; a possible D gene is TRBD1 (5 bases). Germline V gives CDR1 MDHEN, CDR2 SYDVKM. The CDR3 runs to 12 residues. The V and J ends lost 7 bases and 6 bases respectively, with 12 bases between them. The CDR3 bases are TGTGCCAGCACACGACAGACGGATGGCTACACCTTC. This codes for CASTRQTDGYTF.

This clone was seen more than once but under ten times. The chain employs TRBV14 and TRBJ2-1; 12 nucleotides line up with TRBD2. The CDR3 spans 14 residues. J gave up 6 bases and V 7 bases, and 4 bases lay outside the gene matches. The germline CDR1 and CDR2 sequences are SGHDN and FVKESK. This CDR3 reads CASTSGLAGNEQFF. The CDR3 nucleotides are TGTGCCAGCACCTCGGGACTAGCGGGCAATGAGCAGTTCTTC.

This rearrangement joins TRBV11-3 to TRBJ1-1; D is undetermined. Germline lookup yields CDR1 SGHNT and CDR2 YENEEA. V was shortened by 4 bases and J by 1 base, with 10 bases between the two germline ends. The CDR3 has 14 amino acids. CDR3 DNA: TGTGCCAGCAGCTCCGTCGGAGGGAACACTGAAGCTTTCTTT. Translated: CASSSVGGNTEAFF.

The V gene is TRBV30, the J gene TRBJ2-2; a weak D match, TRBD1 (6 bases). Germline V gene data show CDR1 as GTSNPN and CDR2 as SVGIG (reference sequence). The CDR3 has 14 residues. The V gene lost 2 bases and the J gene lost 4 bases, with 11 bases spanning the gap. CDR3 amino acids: CAWSLNRATGELFF. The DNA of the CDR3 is TGTGCCTGGAGTCTCAACAGGGCCACCGGGGAGCTGTTTTTT.